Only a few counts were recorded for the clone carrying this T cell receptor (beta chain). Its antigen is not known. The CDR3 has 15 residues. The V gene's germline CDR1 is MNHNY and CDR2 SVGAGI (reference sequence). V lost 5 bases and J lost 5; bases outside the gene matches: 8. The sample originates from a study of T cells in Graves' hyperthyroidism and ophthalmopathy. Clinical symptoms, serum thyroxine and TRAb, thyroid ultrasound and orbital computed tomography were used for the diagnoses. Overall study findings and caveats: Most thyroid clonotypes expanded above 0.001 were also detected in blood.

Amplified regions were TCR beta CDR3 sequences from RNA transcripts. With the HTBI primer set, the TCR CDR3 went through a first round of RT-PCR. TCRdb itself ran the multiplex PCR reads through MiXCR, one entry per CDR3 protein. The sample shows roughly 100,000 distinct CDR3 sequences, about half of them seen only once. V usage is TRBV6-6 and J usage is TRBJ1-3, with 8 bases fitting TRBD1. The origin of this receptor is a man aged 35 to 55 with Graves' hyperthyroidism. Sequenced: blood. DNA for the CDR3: TGTGCCAGCAGTCCCAGGACAGGGATAAGAAACACCATATATTTT. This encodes CASSPRTGIRNTIYF.